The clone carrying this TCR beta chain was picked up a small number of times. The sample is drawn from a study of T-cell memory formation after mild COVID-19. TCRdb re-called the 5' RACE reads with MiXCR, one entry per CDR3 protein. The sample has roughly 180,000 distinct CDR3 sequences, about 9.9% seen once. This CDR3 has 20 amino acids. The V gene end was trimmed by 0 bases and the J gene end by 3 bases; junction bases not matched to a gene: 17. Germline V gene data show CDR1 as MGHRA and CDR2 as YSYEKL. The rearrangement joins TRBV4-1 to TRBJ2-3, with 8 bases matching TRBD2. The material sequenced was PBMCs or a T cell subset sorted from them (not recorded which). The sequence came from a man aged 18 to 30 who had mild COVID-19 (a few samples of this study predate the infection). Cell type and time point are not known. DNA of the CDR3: TGCGCCAGCAGCCAAGATCGTCTCAGGGTGGAAGGCGGGGGGACAGATACGCAGTATTTT. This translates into CASSQDRLRVEGGGTDTQYF.